This T cell receptor beta chain was observed in a study of CD8+CD57+ T cells in acquired aplastic anemia. CDR1 SGHVS and CDR2 FNYEAQ come from the germline V gene. V lost 6 bases and J 12 bases, leaving 12 bases between the germline ends. The CDR3 runs 11 residues. The use of genomic DNA as template underpinned the TCR beta VDJ and CDR3 profiling. TCRdb analysed the reads with MiXCR anew, one entry per CDR3 protein. In the table there are about 180,000 distinct CDR3 sequences, about 45% of which are singletons. Flow cytometry had shown expanded CD8+CD57+ cells in the patients chosen for sequencing. Source material: sorted CD4+, CD8+, or CD8+CD57+ T cells (not recorded which) from PBMCs. The sequence derives from a human donor with aplastic anemia. The chain links TRBV7-6 to TRBJ2-1; unclear D gene. In nucleotides, the CDR3 is TGTGCCAGCAGGGGGTGGAGTGGGCAGTTCTTC. Its translation is CASRGWSGQFF.